Detailed here is one T cell receptor beta chain. A read error may account for a junction end that differs from germline. Germline V lookup: CDR1 MNHEY, CDR2 SMNVEV (reference sequence). This CDR3 region has 14 residues. This sample stems from a study of CD8+ T cells in alopecia areata. Study summary: Once tofacitinib had been taken for 6 to 18 months, 6 months off drug followed.

Sequencing used cDNA as its template, made by extracting RNA and reverse transcribing it. The protocol was immunoSEQ multiplex PCR, while the TCRdb copy is restricted to in-frame clones and leaves out a portion. The sample contains over 85,000 clones, roughly three fifths of which appear only once. Treatment: oral pan-JAK inhibitor, 5-10 mg twice daily. It was from alopecia areata patients that lesional scalp punch biopsies and peripheral blood were collected. The chain employs TRBV27 and TRBJ2-1, with D uncertain. This sample comprised CD8+ T cells sorted from blood, obtained at week 4, from a patient treated with tofacitinib. This clonotype was sampled from a human donor with alopecia areata. DNA for the CDR3: TGTGCCAGCAGCGCCGGGCCCTCCCACAATGAGCAGTTCTTC. Translated, it gives CASSAGPSHNEQFF.